This is a list of T cell receptor beta chains from one sample in a study of OX40 agonist ivuxolimab in advanced cancers. The protocol was immunoSEQ multiplex PCR, while the TCRdb copy is restricted to in-frame clones and leaves out a portion. Of tens of thousands of clones in the sample, about 85% are singletons; the top ten hold roughly 3.4%. Sequencing was performed on CD4+ or CD8+ T cells sorted from blood, taken in a trial of the OX40 agonist ivuxolimab. Receptor source: an adult with an advanced solid tumor such as melanoma, head and neck, liver or kidney cancer. Both conserved end residues are part of each CDR3. A D gene is named only where the DNA matches it firmly. Some rows mark clone size as missing; the rest say once, few, many or name a class of expanded clone.

- | TRBD1 | TRBJ2-7 | TRBV4-2 | CASSQTDRGGYEQYF | TGTGCCAGCAGCCAAACAGACAGGGGCGGGTACGAGCAGTACTTC
- | - | TRBJ2-1 | TRBV23-1 | CASSQSGPQDGNEQFF | TGCGCCAGCAGTCAATCGGGACCCCAGGACGGAAATGAGCAGTTCTTC
- | - | TRBJ2-1 | TRBV2 | CASSDQGTRTRGEQFF | TGTGCCAGCAGTGATCAGGGTACTAGGACCCGAGGTGAGCAGTTCTTC
- | - | TRBJ2-2 | TRBV7-9 | CASYGVDGELFF | TGTGCCAGCTATGGGGTGGACGGGGAGCTGTTTTTT
- | - | TRBJ2-2 | TRBV7-9 | CASSLVSVGELFF | TGTGCCAGCAGCTTAGTGAGTGTCGGGGAGCTGTTTTTT
few | TRBD2 | TRBJ2-1 | TRBV7-9 | CASSSTSGSNNEQFF | TGTGCCAGCAGCTCTACTAGCGGGAGCAACAATGAGCAGTTCTTC
- | - | TRBJ2-5 | TRBV7-7 | CASSPSLTYQETQYF | TGTGCTAGCAGCCCTTCCTTGACGTACCAAGAGACCCAGTACTTC
- | - | TRBJ1-5 | TRBV19 | CASSTPSGFNQPQHF | TGTGCCAGTAGTACCCCCAGCGGGTTCAATCAGCCCCAGCATTTT
- | - | TRBJ1-1 | TRBV5-1 | CASSLSRQANTEAFF | TGCGCCAGCAGCCTGAGTCGACAGGCGAACACTGAAGCTTTCTTT
- | - | TRBJ2-6 | TRBV4-2 | CASSPDRFSSGANVLTF | TGTGCCAGCAGCCCGGACCGATTTTCTTCTGGGGCCAACGTCCTGACTTTC
- | - | TRBJ2-7 | TRBV7-9 | CASSLNPPLYEQYF | TGTGCCAGCAGCTTAAACCCTCCCTTGTACGAGCAGTACTTC
- | - | TRBJ2-7 | TRBV25-1 | CASGSYEQYF | TGTGCCAGCGGCTCCTACGAGCAGTACTTC
- | - | TRBJ1-4 | TRBV5-6 | CASSVVEANEKLFF | TGTGCCAGCAGCGTCGTGGAGGCCAATGAAAAACTGTTTTTT
- | TRBD2 | TRBJ2-7 | TRBV11-2 | CASSLGRGLAVTYEQYF | TGTGCCAGCAGCTTAGGCAGGGGACTAGCGGTGACCTACGAGCAGTACTTC
- | TRBD2 | TRBJ2-3 | TRBV15 | CATSRVSGSGTDTQYF | TGTGCCACCAGCAGAGTGAGCGGGAGTGGGACAGATACGCAGTATTTT
- | - | TRBJ2-1 | TRBV5-1 | CASSPSYSYNEQFF | TGCGCCAGCAGCCCATCGTACTCCTACAATGAGCAGTTCTTC
- | - | TRBJ2-5 | TRBV28 | CASGFSPGAGTQYF | TGTGCCAGCGGATTTTCCCCGGGGGCGGGGACCCAGTACTTC
- | - | TRBJ1-2 | TRBV2 | CASSARAGWGYTF | TGTGCCAGCAGTGCCCGGGCAGGGTGGGGCTACACCTTC
- | TRBD2 | TRBJ2-5 | TRBV18 | CASSLGTKETQYF | TGTGCCAGCTCACTTGGGACTAAAGAGACCCAGTACTTC
- | TRBD2 | TRBJ2-7 | TRBV30 | CAWTVAGNSYEQYF | TGTGCCTGGACTGTAGCGGGAAACTCCTACGAGCAGTACTTC
- | - | TRBJ2-5 | TRBV11-2 | CASSSSGDGQETQYF | TGTGCCAGCAGCTCGTCCGGGGACGGCCAAGAGACCCAGTACTTC
- | - | TRBJ1-1 | TRBV19 | CASRRRGRDTEASF | TGTGCCAGCCGCCGGAGGGGTCGAGACACTGAAGCTTCCTTT
- | - | TRBJ2-7 | TRBV11-2 | CASSLDLGRTYEQYF | TGTGCCAGCAGCTTAGATCTTGGACGGACCTACGAGCAGTACTTC
- | TRBD1 | TRBJ2-1 | TRBV4-1 | CASSQAIPGGDEQFF | TGCGCCAGCAGCCAAGCGATACCAGGGGGAGATGAGCAGTTCTTC